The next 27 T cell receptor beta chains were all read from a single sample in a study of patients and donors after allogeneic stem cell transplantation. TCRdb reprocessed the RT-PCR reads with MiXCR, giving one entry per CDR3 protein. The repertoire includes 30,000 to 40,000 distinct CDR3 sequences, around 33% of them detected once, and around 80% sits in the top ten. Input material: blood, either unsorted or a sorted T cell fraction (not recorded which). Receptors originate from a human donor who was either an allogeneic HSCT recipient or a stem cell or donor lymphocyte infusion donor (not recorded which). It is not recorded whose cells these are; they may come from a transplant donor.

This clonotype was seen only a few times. This chain's CDR3 is CSASAGQGSEKLFF. CDR3 nucleotide sequence: TGCAGTGCTAGCGCAGGACAGGGCAGTGAAAAACTGTTTTTT. The rearrangement joins TRBV20-1 to TRBJ1-4; 8 nucleotides match TRBD1. CDR3 length: 14 amino acids. The germline V gene has CDR1 DFQATT and CDR2 SNEGSKA (reference sequence). Losses at the gene ends were 3 bases for V and 7 bases for J; bases not matched to a gene: 7.

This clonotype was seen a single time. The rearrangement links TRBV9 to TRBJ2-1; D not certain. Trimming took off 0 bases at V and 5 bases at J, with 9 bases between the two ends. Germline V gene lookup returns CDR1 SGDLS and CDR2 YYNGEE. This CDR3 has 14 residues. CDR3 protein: CASSVGSRDNEQFF. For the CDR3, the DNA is TGTGCCAGCAGCGTAGGCAGTAGGGACAATGAGCAGTTCTTC.

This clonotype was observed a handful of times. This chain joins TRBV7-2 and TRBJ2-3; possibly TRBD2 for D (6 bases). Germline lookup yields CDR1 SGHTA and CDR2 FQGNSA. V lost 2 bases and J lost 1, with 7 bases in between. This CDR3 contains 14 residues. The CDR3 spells CASSLLAGTDTQYF. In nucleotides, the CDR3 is TGTGCCAGCAGCTTATTAGCGGGCACAGATACGCAGTATTTT.

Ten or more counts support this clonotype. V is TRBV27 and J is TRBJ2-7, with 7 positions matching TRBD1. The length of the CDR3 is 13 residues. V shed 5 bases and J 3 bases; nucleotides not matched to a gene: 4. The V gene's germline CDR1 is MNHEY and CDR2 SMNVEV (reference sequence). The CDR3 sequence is CASSIRTGYEQYV. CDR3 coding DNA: TGTGCCAGCAGTATTAGGACAGGCTACGAGCAGTACGTC.

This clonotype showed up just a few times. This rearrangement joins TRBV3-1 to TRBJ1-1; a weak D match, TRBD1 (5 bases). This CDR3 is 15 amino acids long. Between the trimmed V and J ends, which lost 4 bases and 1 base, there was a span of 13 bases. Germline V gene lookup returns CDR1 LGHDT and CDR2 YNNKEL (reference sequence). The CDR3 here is CASSPLWGKNTEAFF. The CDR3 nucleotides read TGTGCCAGCAGCCCCCTTTGGGGGAAGAACACTGAAGCTTTCTTT. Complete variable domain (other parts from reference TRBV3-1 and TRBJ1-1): DTAVSQTPKYLVTQMGNDKSIKCEQNLGHDTMYWYKQDSKKFLKIMFSYNNKELIINETVPNRFSPKSPDKAHLNLHINSLELGDSAVYFCASSPLWGKNTEAFFGQGTRLTVV.

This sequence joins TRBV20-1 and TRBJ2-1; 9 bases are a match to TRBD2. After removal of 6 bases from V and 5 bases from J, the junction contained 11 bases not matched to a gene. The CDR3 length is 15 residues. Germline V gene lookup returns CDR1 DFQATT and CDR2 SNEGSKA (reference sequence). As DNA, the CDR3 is TGCAGTGCCGTAGCGGGAGCTTGGGGTGACAATGAGCAGTTCTTC. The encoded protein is CSAVAGAWGDNEQFF.

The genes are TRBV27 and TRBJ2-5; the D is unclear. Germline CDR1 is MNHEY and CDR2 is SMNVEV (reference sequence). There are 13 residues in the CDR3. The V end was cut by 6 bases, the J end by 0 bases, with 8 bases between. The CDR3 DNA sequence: TGTGCCAGCAGCCGTCTGAACCAAGAGACCCAGTACTTC. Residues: CASSRLNQETQYF.

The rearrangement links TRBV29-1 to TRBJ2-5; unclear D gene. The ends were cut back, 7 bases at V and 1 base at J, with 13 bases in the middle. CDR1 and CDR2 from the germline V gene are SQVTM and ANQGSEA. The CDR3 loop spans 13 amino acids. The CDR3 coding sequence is TGCAGCGGCCAGAAGGCGCCCCAAGAGACCCAGTACTTC. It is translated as CSGQKAPQETQYF.

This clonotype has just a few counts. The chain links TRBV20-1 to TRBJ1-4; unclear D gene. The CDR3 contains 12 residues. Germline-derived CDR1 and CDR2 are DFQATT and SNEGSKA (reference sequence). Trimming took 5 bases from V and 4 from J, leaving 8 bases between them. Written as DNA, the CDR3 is TGCAGTGCTCACCTCCTTAATGAAAAACTGTTTTTT. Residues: CSAHLLNEKLFF.

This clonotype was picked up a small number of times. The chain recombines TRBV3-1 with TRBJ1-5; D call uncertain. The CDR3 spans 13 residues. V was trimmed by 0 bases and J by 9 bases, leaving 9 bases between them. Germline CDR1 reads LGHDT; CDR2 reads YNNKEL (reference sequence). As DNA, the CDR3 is TGTGCCAGCAGCCAAGACACTTTGATGCCCCAGCATTTT. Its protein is CASSQDTLMPQHF.

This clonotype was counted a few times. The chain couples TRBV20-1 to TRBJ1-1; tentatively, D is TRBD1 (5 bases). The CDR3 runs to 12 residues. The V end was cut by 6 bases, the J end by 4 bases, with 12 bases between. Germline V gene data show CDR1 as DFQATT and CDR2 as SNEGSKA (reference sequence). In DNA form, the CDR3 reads TGCAGTGCGCCGGGACCCGGCACTGAAGCTTTCTTT. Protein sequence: CSAPGPGTEAFF.

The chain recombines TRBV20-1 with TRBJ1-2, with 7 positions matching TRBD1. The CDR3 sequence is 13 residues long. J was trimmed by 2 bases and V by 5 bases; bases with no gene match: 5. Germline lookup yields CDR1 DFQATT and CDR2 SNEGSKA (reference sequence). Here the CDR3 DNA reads TGCAGTGCTCCCCGACAGGGAAACTATGGCTACACCTTC. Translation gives CSAPRQGNYGYTF.

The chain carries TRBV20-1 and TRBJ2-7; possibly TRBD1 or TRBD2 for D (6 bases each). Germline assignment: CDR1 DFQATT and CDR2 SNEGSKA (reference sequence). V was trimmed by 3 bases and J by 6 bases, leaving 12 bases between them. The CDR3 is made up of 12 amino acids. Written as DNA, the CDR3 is TGCAGTGCTAGCTGGGGGGCTCGCGAGCAGTACTTC. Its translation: CSASWGAREQYF.

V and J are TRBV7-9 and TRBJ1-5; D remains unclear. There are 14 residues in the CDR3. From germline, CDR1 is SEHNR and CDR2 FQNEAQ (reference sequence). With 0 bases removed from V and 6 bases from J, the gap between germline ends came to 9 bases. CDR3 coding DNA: TGTGCCAGCAGCTTAGCGTGGGGAGCTCAGCCCCAGCATTTT. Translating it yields CASSLAWGAQPQHF.

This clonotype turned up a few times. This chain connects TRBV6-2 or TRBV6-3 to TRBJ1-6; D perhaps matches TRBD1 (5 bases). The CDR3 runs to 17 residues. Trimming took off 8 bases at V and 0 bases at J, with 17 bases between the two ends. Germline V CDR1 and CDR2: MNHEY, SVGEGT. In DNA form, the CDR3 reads TGTGCCAGCGATTGGGGCGCTAAGAGCTCCTATAATTCACCCCTCCACTTT. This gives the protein CASDWGAKSSYNSPLHF.

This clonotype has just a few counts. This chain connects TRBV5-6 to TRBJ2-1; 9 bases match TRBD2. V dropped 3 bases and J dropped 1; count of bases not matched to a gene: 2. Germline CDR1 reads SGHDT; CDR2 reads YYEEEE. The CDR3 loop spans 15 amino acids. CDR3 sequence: CASSSSGGSYNEQFF. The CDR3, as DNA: TGTGCCAGCAGCTCAAGCGGGGGGTCCTACAATGAGCAGTTCTTC.

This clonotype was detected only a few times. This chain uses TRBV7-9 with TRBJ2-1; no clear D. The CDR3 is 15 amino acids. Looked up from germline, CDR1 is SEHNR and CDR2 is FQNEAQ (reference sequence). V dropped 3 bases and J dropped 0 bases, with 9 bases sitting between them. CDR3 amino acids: CASSFGLSSYNEQFF. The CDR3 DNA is TGTGCCAGCAGCTTCGGGTTGTCCTCCTACAATGAGCAGTTCTTC.

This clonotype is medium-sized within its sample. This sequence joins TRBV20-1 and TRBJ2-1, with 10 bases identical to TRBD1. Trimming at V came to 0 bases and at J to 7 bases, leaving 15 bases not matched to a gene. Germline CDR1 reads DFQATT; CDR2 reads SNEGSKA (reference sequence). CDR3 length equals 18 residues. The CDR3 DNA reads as TGCAGTGCTAGAGACTTGACAGGGGGCGTTTATCTGCGTAATGAGCAGTTCTTC. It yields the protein CSARDLTGGVYLRNEQFF.

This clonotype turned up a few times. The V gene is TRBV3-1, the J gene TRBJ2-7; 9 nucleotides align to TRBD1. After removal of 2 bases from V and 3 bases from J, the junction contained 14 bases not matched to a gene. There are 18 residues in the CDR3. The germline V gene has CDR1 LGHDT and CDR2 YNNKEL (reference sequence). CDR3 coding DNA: TGTGCCAGCAGCCAACGCGGTCGAACAGGGGGCCCTTTCTACGAGCAGTACTTC. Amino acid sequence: CASSQRGRTGGPFYEQYF.

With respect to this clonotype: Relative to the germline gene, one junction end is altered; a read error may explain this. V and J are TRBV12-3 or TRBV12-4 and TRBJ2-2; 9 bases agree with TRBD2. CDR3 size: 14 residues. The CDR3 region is CASNLGLATAELFF. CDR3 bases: TGTGCCAGCAACCTGGGACTAGCCACCGCGGAGCTGTTTTTT.

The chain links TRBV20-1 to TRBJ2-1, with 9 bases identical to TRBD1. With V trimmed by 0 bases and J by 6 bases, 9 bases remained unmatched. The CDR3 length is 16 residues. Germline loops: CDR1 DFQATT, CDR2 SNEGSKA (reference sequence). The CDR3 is CSARDSLGTGLNEQFF. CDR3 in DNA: TGCAGTGCTAGAGACAGCCTCGGGACAGGGCTCAATGAGCAGTTCTTC.

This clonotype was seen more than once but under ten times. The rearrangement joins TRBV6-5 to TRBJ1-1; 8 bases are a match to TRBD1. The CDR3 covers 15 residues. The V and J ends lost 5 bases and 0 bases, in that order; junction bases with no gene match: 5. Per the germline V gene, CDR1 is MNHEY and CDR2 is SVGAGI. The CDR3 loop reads CASSTQGVVNTEAFF. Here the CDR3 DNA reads TGTGCCAGCAGTACACAGGGGGTCGTGAACACTGAAGCTTTCTTT.

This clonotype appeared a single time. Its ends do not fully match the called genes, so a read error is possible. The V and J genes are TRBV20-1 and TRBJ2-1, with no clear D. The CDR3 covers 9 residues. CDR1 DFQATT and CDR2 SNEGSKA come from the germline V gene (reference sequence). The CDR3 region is CSAREEQFF. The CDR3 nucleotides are TGCAGTGCTCGAGAGGAGCAGTTCTTC.

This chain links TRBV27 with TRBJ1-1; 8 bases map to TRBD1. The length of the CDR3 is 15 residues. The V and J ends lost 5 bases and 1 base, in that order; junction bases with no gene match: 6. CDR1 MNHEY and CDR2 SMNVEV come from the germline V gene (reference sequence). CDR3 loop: CASSHKGTGNTEAFF. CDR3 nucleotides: TGTGCCAGCAGTCATAAAGGGACAGGGAACACTGAAGCTTTCTTT.

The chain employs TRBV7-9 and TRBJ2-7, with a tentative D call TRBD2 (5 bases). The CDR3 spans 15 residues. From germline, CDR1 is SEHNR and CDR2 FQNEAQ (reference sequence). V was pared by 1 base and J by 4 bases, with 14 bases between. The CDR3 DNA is TGTGCCAGCAGCTTAGGTGGCTATCGGGGTTACGAGCAGTACTTC. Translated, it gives CASSLGGYRGYEQYF.

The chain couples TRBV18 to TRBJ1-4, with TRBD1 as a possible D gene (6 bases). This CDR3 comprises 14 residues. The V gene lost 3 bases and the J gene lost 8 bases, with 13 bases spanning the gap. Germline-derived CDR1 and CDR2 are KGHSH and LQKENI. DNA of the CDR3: TGTGCCAGCTCACCGCGACAGGATGAAGAAAAACTGTTTTTT. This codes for CASSPRQDEEKLFF.

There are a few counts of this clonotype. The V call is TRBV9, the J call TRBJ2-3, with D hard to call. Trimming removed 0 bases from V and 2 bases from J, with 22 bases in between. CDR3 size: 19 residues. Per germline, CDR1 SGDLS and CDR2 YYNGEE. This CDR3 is CASSVVGATAEKYTDTQYF. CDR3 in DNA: TGTGCCAGCAGCGTAGTGGGCGCGACGGCCGAGAAATACACAGATACGCAGTATTTT.